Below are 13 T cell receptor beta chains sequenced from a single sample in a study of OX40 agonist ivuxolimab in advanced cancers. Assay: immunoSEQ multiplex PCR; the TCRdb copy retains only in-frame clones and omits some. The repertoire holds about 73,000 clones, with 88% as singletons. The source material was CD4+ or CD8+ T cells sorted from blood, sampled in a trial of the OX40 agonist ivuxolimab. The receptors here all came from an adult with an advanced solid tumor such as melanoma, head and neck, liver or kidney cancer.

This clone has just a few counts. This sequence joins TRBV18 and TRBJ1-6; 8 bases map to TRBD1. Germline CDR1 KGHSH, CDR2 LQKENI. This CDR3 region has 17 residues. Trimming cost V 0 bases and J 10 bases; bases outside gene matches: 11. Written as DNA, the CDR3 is TGTGCCAGCTCACCACCCGACGGACAGGGAGGGTACTCACCCCTCCACTTT. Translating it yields CASSPPDGQGGYSPLHF.

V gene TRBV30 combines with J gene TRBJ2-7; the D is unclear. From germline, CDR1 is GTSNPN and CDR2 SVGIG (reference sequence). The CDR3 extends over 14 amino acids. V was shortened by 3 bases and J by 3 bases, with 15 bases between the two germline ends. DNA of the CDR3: TGTGCCTGGAGAGCCCGAGGCCCCAACTACGAGCAGTACTTC. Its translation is CAWRARGPNYEQYF.

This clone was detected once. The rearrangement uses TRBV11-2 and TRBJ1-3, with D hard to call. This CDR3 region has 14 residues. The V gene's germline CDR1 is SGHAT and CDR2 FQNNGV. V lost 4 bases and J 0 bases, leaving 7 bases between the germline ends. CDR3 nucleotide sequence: TGTGCCAGCAGCTCAAGGTCCTCTGGAAACACCATATATTTT. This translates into CASSSRSSGNTIYF.

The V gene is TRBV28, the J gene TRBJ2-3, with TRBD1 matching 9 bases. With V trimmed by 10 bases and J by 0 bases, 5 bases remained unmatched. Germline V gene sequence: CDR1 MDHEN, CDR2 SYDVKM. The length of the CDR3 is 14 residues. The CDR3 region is CATTGGTSTDTQYF. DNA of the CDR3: TGTGCCACTACAGGGGGCACAAGCACAGATACGCAGTATTTT. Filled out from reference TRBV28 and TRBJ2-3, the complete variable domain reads DVKVTQSSRYLVKRTGEKVFLECVQDMDHENMFWYRQDPGLGLRLIYFSYDVKMKEKGDIPEGYSVSREKKERFSLILESASTNQTSMYLCATTGGTSTDTQYFGPGTRLTVL.

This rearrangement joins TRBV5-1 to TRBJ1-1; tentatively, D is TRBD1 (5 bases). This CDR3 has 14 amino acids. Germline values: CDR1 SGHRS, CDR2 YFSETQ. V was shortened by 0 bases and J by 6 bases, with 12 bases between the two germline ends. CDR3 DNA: TGCGCCAGCAGCTTGGTTGGGGGAGGGGCTGAAGCTTTCTTT. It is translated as CASSLVGGGAEAFF.

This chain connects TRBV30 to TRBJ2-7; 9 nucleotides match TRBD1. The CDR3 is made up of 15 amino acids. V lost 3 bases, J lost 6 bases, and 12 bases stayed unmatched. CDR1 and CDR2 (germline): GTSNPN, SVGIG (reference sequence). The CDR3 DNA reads TGTGCCTGGAGGGAAAGGGACAGGGTAATGGCCGAGCAGTACTTC. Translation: CAWRERDRVMAEQYF.

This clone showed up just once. The CDR3 DNA reads TGCAGCGTTGAGCCGGGGAACACCGGGGAGCTGTTTTTT. Its translation: CSVEPGNTGELFF. The chain carries TRBV29-1 and TRBJ2-2; D call uncertain. Germline V gene data show CDR1 as SQVTM and CDR2 as ANQGSEA. The CDR3 sequence is 13 residues long. Trimming cost V 3 bases and J 1 base, with 6 bases left between them.

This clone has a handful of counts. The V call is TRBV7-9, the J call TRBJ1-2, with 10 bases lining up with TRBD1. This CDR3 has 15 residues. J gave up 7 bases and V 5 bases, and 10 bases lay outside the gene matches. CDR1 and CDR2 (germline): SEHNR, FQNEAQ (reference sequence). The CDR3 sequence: CASSATGTGATGYTF. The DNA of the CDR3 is TGTGCCAGCAGCGCCACCGGGACAGGGGCCACTGGCTACACCTTC.

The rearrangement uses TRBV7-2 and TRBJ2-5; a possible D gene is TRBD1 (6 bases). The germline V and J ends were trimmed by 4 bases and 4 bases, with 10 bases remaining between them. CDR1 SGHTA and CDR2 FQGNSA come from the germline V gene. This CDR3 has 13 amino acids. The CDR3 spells CASSSSTGETQYF. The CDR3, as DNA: TGTGCCAGCAGCTCCTCGACAGGAGAGACCCAGTACTTC.

As DNA, the CDR3 is TGTGCCAGCTCACCACCAGGGTTCGAGGGAGATACGCAGTATTTT. This sequence encodes CASSPPGFEGDTQYF. The chain uses TRBV18 and TRBJ2-3; D possibly corresponds to TRBD2 (5 bases). Trimming shortened V by 0 bases and J by 5 bases, and 12 bases separated the two germline ends. CDR1 is KGHSH, CDR2 LQKENI, per germline. This CDR3 region has 15 residues.

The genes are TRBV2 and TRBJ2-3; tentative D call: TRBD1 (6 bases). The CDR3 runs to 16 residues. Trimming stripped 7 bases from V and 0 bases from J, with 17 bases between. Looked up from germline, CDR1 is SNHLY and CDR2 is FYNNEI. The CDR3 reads CASTTGKGLSTDTQYF. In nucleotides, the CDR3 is TGTGCCAGCACCACAGGGAAGGGGCTTAGCACAGATACGCAGTATTTT.

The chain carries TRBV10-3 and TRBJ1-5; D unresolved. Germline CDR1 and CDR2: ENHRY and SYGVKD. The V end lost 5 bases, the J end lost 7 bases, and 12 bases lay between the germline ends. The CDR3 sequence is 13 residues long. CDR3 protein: CAISPDVSQPQHF. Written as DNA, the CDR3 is TGTGCCATCAGTCCCGACGTCTCGCAGCCCCAGCATTTT.

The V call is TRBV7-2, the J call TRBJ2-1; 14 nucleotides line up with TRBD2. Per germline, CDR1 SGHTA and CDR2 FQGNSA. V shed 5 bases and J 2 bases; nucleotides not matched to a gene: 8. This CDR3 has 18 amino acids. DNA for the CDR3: TGTGCCAGCAGCAATCGACTAGCGGGAGGGGCCACCTACAATGAGCAGTTCTTC. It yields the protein CASSNRLAGGATYNEQFF.